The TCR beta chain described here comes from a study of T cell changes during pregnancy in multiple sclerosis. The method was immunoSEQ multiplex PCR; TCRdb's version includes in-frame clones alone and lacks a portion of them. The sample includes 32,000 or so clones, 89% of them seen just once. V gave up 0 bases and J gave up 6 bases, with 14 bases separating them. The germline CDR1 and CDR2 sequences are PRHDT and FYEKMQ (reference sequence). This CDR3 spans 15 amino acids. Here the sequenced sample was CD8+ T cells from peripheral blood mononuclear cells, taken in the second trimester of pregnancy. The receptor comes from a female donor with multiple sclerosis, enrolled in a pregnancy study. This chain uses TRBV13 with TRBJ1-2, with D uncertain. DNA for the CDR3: TGTGCCAGCAGCTTAGGGCTCGGAGGGTTTGATGGCTACACCTTC. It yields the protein CASSLGLGGFDGYTF.